Listed below are T cell receptor beta chains from one sample, sequenced in a study of T-cell memory formation after mild COVID-19. TCRdb re-analysed the 5' RACE reads in MiXCR, keeping a single row per CDR3 protein. The data hold fewer than 400,000 distinct CDR3 sequences, with about 15% observed a single time. Sequencing was carried out using PBMCs or a T cell subset sorted from them (not recorded which). The receptor set was obtained from a man younger than 35 who had mild COVID-19 (a few samples of this study predate the infection). Cell type and time point are not known. Both conserved end residues are trimmed from each CDR3.

j_gene | v_gene | CDR3aa
TRBJ1-1 | TRBV6-5 | ASSYGESTEAF
TRBJ2-3 | TRBV18 | ASSPPSEDTQY
TRBJ1-4 | TRBV7-9 | ASTPGTANEKLF
TRBJ2-2 | TRBV7-6 | ASSHRAADTGELF
TRBJ2-2 | TRBV6-2/TRBV6-3 | ASNRVRRTGELF
TRBJ1-2 | TRBV20-1 | SAPSGTVNYGYT
TRBJ1-1 | TRBV29-1 | SVGQGEGYGTEAF
TRBJ2-3 | TRBV9 | ASTKTGTSIDTQY
TRBJ1-1 | TRBV7-9 | ASRAKPGQGNTEAF
TRBJ2-1 | TRBV3-1 | ASSPGTVGLNEQF
TRBJ2-3 | TRBV6-2/TRBV6-3 | ASSYTLAGGPTDTQY
TRBJ1-1 | TRBV7-9 | ASNPSGATTEAF
TRBJ1-3 | TRBV4-1 | ASSQQGFSDTIY
TRBJ2-3 | TRBV5-1 | ASSWRSSSTDTQY
TRBJ1-5 | TRBV2 | ASTRGLSSNQPQH
TRBJ2-7 | TRBV12-3/TRBV12-4 | ASRDPWGYEQY
TRBJ2-3 | TRBV10-3 | AIRPGQGSVDTQY